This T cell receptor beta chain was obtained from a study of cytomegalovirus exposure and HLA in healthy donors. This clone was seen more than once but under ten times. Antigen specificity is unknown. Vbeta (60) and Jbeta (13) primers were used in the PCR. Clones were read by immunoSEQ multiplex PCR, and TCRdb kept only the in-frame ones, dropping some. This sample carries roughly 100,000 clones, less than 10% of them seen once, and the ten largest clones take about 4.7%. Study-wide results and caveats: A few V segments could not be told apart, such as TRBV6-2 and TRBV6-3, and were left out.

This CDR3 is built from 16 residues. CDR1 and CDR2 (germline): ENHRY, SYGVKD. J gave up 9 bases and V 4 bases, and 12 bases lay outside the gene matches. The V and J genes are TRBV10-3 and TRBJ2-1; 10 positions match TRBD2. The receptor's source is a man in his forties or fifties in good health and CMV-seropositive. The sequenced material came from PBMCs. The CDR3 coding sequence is TGTGCCATCAGTGCTCTAGCGGGAGTCGCACATGGTGAGCAGTTCTTC. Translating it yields CAISALAGVAHGEQFF.